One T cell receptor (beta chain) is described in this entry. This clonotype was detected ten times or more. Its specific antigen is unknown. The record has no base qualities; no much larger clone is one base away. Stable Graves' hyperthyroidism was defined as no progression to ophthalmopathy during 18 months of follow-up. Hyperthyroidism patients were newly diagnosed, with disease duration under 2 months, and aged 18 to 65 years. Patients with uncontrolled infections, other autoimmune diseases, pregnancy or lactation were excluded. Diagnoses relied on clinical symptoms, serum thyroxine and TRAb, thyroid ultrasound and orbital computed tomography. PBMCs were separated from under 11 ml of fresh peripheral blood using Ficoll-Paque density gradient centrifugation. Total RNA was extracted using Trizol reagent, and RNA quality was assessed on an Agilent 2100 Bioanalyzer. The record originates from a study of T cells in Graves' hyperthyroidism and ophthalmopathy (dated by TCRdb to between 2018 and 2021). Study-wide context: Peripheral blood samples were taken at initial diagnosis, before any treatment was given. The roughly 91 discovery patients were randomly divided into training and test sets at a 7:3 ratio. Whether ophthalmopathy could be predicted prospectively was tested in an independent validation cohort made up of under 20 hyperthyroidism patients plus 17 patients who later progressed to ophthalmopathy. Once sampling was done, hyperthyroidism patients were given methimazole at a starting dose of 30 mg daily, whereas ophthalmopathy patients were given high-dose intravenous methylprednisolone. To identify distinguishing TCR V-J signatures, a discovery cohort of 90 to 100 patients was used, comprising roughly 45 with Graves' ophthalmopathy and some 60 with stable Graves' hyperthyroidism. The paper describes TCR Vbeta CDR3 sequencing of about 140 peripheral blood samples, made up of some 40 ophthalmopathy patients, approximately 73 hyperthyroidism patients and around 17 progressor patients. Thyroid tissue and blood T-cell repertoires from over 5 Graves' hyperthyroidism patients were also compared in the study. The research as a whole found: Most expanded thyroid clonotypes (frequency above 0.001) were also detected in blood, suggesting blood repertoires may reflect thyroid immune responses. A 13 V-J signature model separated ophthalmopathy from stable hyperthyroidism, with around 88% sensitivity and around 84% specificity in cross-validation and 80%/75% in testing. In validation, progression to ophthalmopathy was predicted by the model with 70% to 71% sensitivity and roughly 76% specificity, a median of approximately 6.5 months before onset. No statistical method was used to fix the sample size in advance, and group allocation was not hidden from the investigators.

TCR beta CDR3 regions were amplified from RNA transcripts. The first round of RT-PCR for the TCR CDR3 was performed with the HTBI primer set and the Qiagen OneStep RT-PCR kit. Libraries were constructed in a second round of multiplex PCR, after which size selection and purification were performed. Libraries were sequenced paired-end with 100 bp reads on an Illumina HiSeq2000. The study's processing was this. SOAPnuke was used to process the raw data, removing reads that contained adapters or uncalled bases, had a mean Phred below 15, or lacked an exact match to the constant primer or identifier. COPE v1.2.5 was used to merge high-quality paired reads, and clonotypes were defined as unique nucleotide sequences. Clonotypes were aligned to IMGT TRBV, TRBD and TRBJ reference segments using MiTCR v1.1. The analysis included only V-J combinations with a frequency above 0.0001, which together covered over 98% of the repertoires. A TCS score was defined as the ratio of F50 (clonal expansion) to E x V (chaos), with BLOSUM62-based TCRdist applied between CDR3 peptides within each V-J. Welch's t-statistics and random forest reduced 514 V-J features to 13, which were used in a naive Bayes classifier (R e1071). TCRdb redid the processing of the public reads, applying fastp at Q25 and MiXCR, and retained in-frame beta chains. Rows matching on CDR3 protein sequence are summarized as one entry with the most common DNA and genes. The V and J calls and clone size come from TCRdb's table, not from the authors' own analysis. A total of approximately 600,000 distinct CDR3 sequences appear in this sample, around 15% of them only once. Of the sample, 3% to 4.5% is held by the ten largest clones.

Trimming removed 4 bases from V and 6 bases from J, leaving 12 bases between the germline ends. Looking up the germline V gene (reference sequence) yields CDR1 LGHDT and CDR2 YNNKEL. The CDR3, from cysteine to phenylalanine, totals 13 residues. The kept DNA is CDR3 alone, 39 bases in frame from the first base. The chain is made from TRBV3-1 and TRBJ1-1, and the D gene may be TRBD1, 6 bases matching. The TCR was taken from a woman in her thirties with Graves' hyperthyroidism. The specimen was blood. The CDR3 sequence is CASSPGHHAEAFF. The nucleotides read TGTGCCAGCAGCCCGGGACATCACGCTGAAGCTTTCTTT.